A single sample is the source of the 27 T cell receptor beta chains below, sequenced in a study of pediatric ulcerative colitis. Clones were sequenced by immunoSEQ multiplex PCR, and TCRdb holds only the in-frame ones, with some missing. The data contain 45,000 to 55,000 clones, 60% to 85% of them seen just once; the ten biggest clones take up around 3.5%. During colonoscopy, one to two rectal pinch biopsies were collected. Source material: gut tissue. The receptors originated from a girl between 5 and 17 years old with moderate ulcerative colitis.

The chain combines TRBV30 with TRBJ2-7, with D perhaps matching TRBD1 (5 bases). The germline CDR1 and CDR2 sequences are GTSNPN and SVGIG (reference sequence). The CDR3 is made up of 12 amino acids. With 1 base removed from V and 1 base from J, the gap between germline ends came to 5 bases. The DNA of the CDR3 is TGTGCCTGGAGTGGACAGTCCTACGAGCAGTACTTC. This codes for CAWSGQSYEQYF.

CDR3 nucleotides: TGCGCCAGCAGCTTGGCTCCAGACAGGGGAGTGAATGAGCAGTTCTTC. This gives the protein CASSLAPDRGVNEQFF. The chain carries TRBV5-1 and TRBJ2-1; 8 nucleotides line up with TRBD1. This CDR3 contains 16 residues. Germline CDR1 is SGHRS and CDR2 is YFSETQ. V dropped 0 bases and J dropped 7; count of bases not matched to a gene: 9.

J is TRBJ1-5 and V is TRBV27; perhaps TRBD1 as D (5 bases). The V gene lost 1 base and the J gene lost 0 bases, with 10 bases spanning the gap. Germline values: CDR1 MNHEY, CDR2 SMNVEV (reference sequence). This CDR3 comprises 16 residues. The CDR3 DNA follows: TGTGCCAGCAGTTTATTCCGGGGGGTTAGCAATCAGCCCCAGCATTTT. Its translation is CASSLFRGVSNQPQHF.

The J gene is TRBJ2-3, the V gene TRBV5-4; 10 bases line up with TRBD2. CDR1 and CDR2 (germline): SGHNT, YYREEE (reference sequence). J gave up 0 bases and V 3 bases, and 4 bases lay outside the gene matches. This CDR3 spans 16 amino acids. The CDR3 DNA reads TGTGCCAGCAGCTCTCGGACTAGCGGAAGCACAGATACGCAGTATTTT. Protein sequence: CASSSRTSGSTDTQYF.

With respect to this clone: The junction and the germline gene differ at one end; a read error may be behind it. The V and J genes are TRBV7-7 and TRBJ2-3; D tentatively reads TRBD1 or TRBD2 (5 bases each). Germline V CDR1 and CDR2: SSHAT, FNYEAQ (reference sequence). The length of the CDR3 is 13 residues. The CDR3 coding sequence is TGTGCTAGCAGCCTGGGACCGGGAAGTACGCAGTATTTT. Translating it yields CASSLGPGSTQYF.

This chain joins TRBV30 and TRBJ1-6; D is possibly TRBD1 (6 bases). The CDR3 is 16 residues long. Trimming took off 3 bases at V and 7 bases at J, with 19 bases between the two ends. Germline V CDR1 and CDR2: GTSNPN, SVGIG (reference sequence). The CDR3 DNA reads as TGTGCCTGGAGCGTTACAGGGACCAGGAGGAATTCACCCCTCCACTTT. As protein: CAWSVTGTRRNSPLHF.

This chain links TRBV6-6 with TRBJ1-2; 9 bases fit TRBD1. The germline gives CDR1 MNHNY, CDR2 SVGAGI (reference sequence). This CDR3 region has 14 residues. The J segment lost 7 bases and the V segment lost 5 bases, leaving 8 bases of the junction unmatched. Written as DNA, the CDR3 is TGTGCCAGCAGTAGGCCGGGACAGGGTATTGGCTACACCTTC. This gives the protein CASSRPGQGIGYTF.

The chain carries TRBV5-1 and TRBJ1-5; the D is unclear. Per germline, CDR1 SGHRS and CDR2 YFSETQ. CDR3 size: 14 residues. V lost 5 bases to trimming and J lost 3 bases, with 12 bases between them. CDR3 in DNA: TGCGCCAGCAGATTCAACGGCTACAATCAGCCCCAGCATTTT. This gives the protein CASRFNGYNQPQHF.

The chain is built from TRBV5-8 and TRBJ2-7; D might be TRBD1 (6 bases). This CDR3 is 15 amino acids long. The germline gives CDR1 SGHTS, CDR2 YDEGEE. Trimming took off 3 bases at V and 3 bases at J, with 16 bases between the two ends. This chain's CDR3 is CASSWRLGAGYEQYF. In DNA, the CDR3 is TGTGCCAGCAGCTGGCGATTGGGGGCGGGCTACGAGCAGTACTTC.

This clone has only one observation. The rearrangement uses TRBV5-1 and TRBJ2-3, with D hard to call. Trimming removed 2 bases from V and 4 bases from J, with 5 bases in between. Germline V gene data show CDR1 as SGHRS and CDR2 as YFSETQ. CDR3 size: 12 residues. CDR3 in amino acids: CASSLESDTQYF. The CDR3, as DNA: TGCGCCAGCAGCTTAGAATCAGATACGCAGTATTTT.

There are a few counts of this clone. V usage is TRBV7-2 and J usage is TRBJ1-5; D not certain. CDR3 length equals 12 residues. Germline loops: CDR1 SGHTA, CDR2 FQGNSA. Trimming took 5 bases from V and 4 from J, leaving 6 bases between them. The CDR3 is CASSPRNQPQHF. CDR3 bases: TGTGCCAGCAGCCCTAGAAATCAGCCCCAGCATTTT.

CDR3 region: CASSWGYEQYF. Here the CDR3 DNA reads TGTGCCAGTAGCTGGGGGTACGAGCAGTACTTC. The gene calls are TRBV19 and TRBJ2-7; D may match TRBD1 or TRBD2 (5 bases each). CDR1 LNHDA and CDR2 SQIVND come from the germline V gene (reference sequence). Trimming left V 6 bases short and J 4 bases short, with 7 bases between. This CDR3 region has 11 residues. The full variable domain, completed using reference TRBV19 and TRBJ2-7, is DGGITQSPKYLFRKEGQNVTLSCEQNLNHDAMYWYRQDPGQGLRLIYYSQIVNDFQKGDIAEGYSVSREKKESFPLTVTSAQKNPTAFYLCASSWGYEQYFGPGTRLTVT.

This chain uses TRBV5-4 with TRBJ2-1; D is undetermined. CDR3 length equals 12 residues. CDR1 and CDR2 (germline): SGHNT, YYREEE (reference sequence). The V end was cut by 0 bases, the J end by 6 bases, with 4 bases between. CDR3 region: CASSLGGNEQFF. DNA of the CDR3: TGTGCCAGCAGCTTGGGGGGCAATGAGCAGTTCTTC.

The CDR3 bases are TGCGCCAGCAGCCAGTCCTATCGGGGGTACGAGCAGTACTTC. It translates to CASSQSYRGYEQYF. V gene TRBV4-3 combines with J gene TRBJ2-7, with TRBD2 as a possible D gene (6 bases). This CDR3 is 14 amino acids long. CDR1 LGHNA and CDR2 YSLEER come from the germline V gene. With 3 bases removed from V and 4 bases from J, the gap between germline ends came to 13 bases.

The V gene is TRBV19, the J gene TRBJ1-6, with D uncertain. Germline V gene sequence: CDR1 LNHDA, CDR2 SQIVND (reference sequence). The CDR3 sequence is 14 residues long. The V and J ends lost 10 bases and 6 bases respectively, with 16 bases between them. The CDR3 region has the DNA TGTGCCACCAGATATGGACCGAGTAATTCACCCCTCCACTTT. It is translated as CATRYGPSNSPLHF.

This clone was seen only once. The genes are TRBV7-6 and TRBJ1-3; D is undetermined. Trimming stripped 1 base from V and 0 bases from J, with 13 bases between. The CDR3 extends over 17 amino acids. CDR1 and CDR2 (germline): SGHVS, FNYEAQ. CDR3 sequence: CASSLDGSRNSGNTIYF. The CDR3 nucleotides read TGTGCCAGCAGCTTAGACGGGTCGCGAAACTCTGGAAACACCATATATTTT.

The chain employs TRBV4-1 and TRBJ2-3; D is uncertain. CDR3 length equals 13 residues. Trimming stripped 0 bases from V and 6 bases from J, with 7 bases between. In germline, CDR1 is MGHRA, CDR2 YSYEKL. Written as DNA, the CDR3 is TGCGCCAGCAGCCAAGACGAGTGGGATACGCAGTATTTT. Its protein is CASSQDEWDTQYF.

This chain joins TRBV9 and TRBJ1-5, with D perhaps matching TRBD1 (5 bases). Between the trimmed V and J ends, which lost 4 bases and 6 bases, there was a span of 17 bases. The CDR3 has 15 residues. The germline V gene has CDR1 SGDLS and CDR2 YYNGEE. In nucleotides, the CDR3 is TGTGCCAGCAGCCCCTCTCTTGGGGGTCTTCAGCCCCAGCATTTT. Translating gives CASSPSLGGLQPQHF.

This chain uses TRBV6-4 with TRBJ2-1; D remains unclear. Trimming pared 3 bases from V and 2 bases from J, leaving 5 bases between. CDR3 length: 13 amino acids. CDR1 and CDR2 from the germline V gene are MRHNA and SNTAGT. The chain's CDR3 is CASSEPPYNEQFF. The CDR3 coding sequence is TGTGCCAGCAGTGAACCCCCCTACAATGAGCAGTTCTTC.

V usage is TRBV4-2 and J usage is TRBJ2-3, with D possibly matching TRBD2 (7 bases). CDR3 size: 16 residues. From germline, CDR1 is LGHNA and CDR2 YNFKEQ. Trimming left V 4 bases short and J 2 bases short, with 16 bases between. For the CDR3, the DNA is TGTGCCAGCAGCCCTTTGGCGGGGGCCCTCACAGATACGCAGTATTTT. Protein: CASSPLAGALTDTQYF.

V gene TRBV30 combines with J gene TRBJ2-3; 9 bases line up with TRBD2. The length of the CDR3 is 15 residues. Germline CDR1 reads GTSNPN; CDR2 reads SVGIG (reference sequence). The CDR3 protein is CASRFSGGGADTQYF. In DNA, the CDR3 is TGTGCTTCCAGATTCTCGGGCGGGGGGGCAGATACGCAGTATTTT.

This chain uses TRBV11-3 with TRBJ2-3, with D possibly being TRBD2 (5 bases). The germline V gene encodes CDR1 SGHNT and CDR2 YENEEA. This CDR3 spans 14 amino acids. V dropped 3 bases and J dropped 0 bases, with 7 bases sitting between them. The CDR3 DNA is TGTGCCAGCAGCTTGGCGGGTAGCACAGATACGCAGTATTTT. This encodes CASSLAGSTDTQYF.

The J gene is TRBJ1-1, the V gene TRBV5-6; D not resolved. The CDR3 totals 15 residues. Germline CDR1 and CDR2: SGHDT and YYEEEE. V gave up 1 base and J gave up 0 bases, with 10 bases separating them. The CDR3: CASSLSPGMNTEAFF. CDR3 in DNA: TGTGCCAGCAGCTTGTCGCCCGGCATGAACACTGAAGCTTTCTTT.

This clone was counted between two and nine times. V usage is TRBV2 and J usage is TRBJ1-2; D remains ambiguous. Trimming removed 3 bases from V and 2 bases from J, with 4 bases in between. The CDR3 has 12 amino acids. The germline V gene encodes CDR1 SNHLY and CDR2 FYNNEI. The CDR3 DNA reads TGTGCCAGCAGTGAGGCCAACTATGGCTACACCTTC. Translation gives CASSEANYGYTF.

CDR3 DNA sequence: TGTGCCAGCAGCCAAATACTAGCCAGGGAGGGCACAGATACGCAGTATTTT. It yields the protein CASSQILAREGTDTQYF. The chain carries TRBV4-2 and TRBJ2-3; D is perhaps TRBD2 (6 bases). Germline V lookup: CDR1 LGHNA, CDR2 YNFKEQ. This CDR3 is 17 amino acids long. With 2 bases removed from V and 1 base from J, the gap between germline ends came to 16 bases.

The V and J genes are TRBV5-6 and TRBJ2-7; D gene ambiguous. V lost 0 bases and J lost 4, with 8 bases in between. CDR3 length: 13 residues. Germline assignment: CDR1 SGHDT and CDR2 YYEEEE. CDR3 sequence: CASSLEQRYEQYF. The CDR3 DNA reads as TGTGCCAGCAGCTTGGAACAGAGGTACGAGCAGTACTTC.

This clone is large within its sample. The rearrangement links TRBV19 to TRBJ1-2; D gene ambiguous. V gave up 3 bases and J gave up 0 bases, with 8 bases separating them. Per germline, CDR1 LNHDA and CDR2 SQIVND (reference sequence). The CDR3 consists of 14 residues. The CDR3 loop reads CASSIMSTNYGYTF. The DNA for the CDR3 is TGTGCCAGTAGTATCATGAGTACTAACTATGGCTACACCTTC.